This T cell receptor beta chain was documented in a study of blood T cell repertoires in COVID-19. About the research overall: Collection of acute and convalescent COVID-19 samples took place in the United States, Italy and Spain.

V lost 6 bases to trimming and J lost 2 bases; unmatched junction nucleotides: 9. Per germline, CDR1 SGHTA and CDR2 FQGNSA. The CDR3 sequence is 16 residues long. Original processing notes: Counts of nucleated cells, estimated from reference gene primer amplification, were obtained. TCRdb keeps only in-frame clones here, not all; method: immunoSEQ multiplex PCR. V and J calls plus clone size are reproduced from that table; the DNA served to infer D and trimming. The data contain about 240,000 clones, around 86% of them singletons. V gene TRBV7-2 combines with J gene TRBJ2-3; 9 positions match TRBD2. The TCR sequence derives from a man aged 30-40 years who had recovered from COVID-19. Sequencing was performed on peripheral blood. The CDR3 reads CASSMLAGRITDTQYF. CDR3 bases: TGTGCCAGCAGTATGCTAGCGGGGCGGATCACAGATACGCAGTATTTT.